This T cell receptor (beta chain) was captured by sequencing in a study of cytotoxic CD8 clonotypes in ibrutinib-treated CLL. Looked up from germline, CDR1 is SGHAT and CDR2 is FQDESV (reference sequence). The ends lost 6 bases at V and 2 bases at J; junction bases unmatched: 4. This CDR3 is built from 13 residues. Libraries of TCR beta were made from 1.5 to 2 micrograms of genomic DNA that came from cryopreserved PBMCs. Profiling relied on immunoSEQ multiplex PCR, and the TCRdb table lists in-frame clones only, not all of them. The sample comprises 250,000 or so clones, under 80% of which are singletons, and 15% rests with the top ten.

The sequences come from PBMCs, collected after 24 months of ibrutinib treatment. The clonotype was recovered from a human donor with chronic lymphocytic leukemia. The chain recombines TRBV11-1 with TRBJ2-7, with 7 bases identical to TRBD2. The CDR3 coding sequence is TGTGCCAGCAGAGACGGGACTACCTACGAGCAGTACTTC. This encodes CASRDGTTYEQYF. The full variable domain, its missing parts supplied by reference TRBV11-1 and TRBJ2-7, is EAEVAQSPRYKITEKSQAVAFWCDPISGHATLYWYRQILGQGPELLVQFQDESVVDDSQLPKDRFSAERLKGVDSTLKIQPAELGDSAMYLCASRDGTTYEQYFGPGTRLTVT.